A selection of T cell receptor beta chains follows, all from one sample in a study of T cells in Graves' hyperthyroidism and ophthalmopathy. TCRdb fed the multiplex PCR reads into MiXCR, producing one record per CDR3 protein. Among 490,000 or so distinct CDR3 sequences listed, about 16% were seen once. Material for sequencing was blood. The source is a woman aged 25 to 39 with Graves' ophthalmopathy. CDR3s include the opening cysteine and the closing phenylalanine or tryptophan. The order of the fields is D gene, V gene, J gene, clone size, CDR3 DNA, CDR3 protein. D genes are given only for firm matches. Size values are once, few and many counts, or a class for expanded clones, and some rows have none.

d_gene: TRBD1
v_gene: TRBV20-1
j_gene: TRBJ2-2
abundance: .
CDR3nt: TGCAGTGCTAAACCGGGACAGGGGGATGGCGGGGAGCTGTTTTTT
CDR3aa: CSAKPGQGDGGELFF

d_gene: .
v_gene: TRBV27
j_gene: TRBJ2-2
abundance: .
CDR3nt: TGTGCCAGCAGTTTTTTTTCAGGGGAGGGGGAGCTGTTTTTT
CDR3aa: CASSFFSGEGELFF

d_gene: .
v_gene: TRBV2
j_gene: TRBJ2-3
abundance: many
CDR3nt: TGTGCCAGCAGACCGGACGTCACAGATACGCAGTATTTT
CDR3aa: CASRPDVTDTQYF

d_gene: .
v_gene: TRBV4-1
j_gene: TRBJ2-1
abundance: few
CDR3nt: TGCGCCAGCAGCCTCGCCGAGGTTAGCTCCTACAATGAGCAGTTCTTC
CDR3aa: CASSLAEVSSYNEQFF

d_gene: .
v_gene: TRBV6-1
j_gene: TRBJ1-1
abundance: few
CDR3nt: TGTGCCAGCAGTGCCGCCGGGGTCACTGAAGCTTTCTTT
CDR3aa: CASSAAGVTEAFF

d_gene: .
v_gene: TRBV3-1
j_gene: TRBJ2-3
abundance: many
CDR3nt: TGTGCCAGCAGCCAAGATTCCCCGGGGGTTGGAGATACGCAGTATTTT
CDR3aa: CASSQDSPGVGDTQYF

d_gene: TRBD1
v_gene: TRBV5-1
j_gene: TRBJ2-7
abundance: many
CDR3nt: TGCGCCAGCAGCTCGGGACAGGGGAGCTCCTACGAGCAGTACTTC
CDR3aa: CASSSGQGSSYEQYF

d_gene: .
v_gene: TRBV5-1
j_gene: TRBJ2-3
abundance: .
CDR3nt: TGCGCCAGCAGCTTGGATCTTAGCGGAGGTGGAGATACGCAGTATTTT
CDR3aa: CASSLDLSGGGDTQYF

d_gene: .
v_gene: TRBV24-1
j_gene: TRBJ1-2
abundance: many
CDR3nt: TGTGCCACCAGTGATTTGTCCGCAGAGGGCTACACCTTC
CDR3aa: CATSDLSAEGYTF

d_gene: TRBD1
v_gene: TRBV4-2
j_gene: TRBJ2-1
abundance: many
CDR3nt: TGTGCCAGCAGCCAAACCCCGACAGGGGCTGCGGTAAATGAGCAGTTCTTC
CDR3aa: CASSQTPTGAAVNEQFF

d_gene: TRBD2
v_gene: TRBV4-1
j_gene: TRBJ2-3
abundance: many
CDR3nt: TGCGCCAGCAGCCAAGATGGAGCGGGAGGGGGTCGGACGCAGTATTTT
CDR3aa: CASSQDGAGGGRTQYF

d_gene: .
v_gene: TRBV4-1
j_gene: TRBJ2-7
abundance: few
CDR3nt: TGCGCCAGCAGCCCCGTGGACGCCTACGAGCAGTACTTC
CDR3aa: CASSPVDAYEQYF

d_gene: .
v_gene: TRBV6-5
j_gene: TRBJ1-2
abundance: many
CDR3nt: TGTGCCAGCAGTTACCCAGTATTTAACTATGGCTACACCTTC
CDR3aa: CASSYPVFNYGYTF

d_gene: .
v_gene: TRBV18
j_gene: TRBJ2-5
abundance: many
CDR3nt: TGTGCCAGCTCACCTCCGACAGAGTACCAAGAGACCCAGTACTTC
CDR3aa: CASSPPTEYQETQYF

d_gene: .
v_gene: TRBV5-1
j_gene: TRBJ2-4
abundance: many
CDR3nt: TGCGCCAGCAGCTCGTTAACTAGCCCTTTAGCCAAAAACATTCAGTACTTC
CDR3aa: CASSSLTSPLAKNIQYF

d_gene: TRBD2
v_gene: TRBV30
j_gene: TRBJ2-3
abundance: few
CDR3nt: TGTGCCTGGATTCTAGCGGGCAACACAGATACGCAGTATTTT
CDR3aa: CAWILAGNTDTQYF

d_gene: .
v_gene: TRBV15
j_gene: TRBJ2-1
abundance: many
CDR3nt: TGTGCCACCAGTGGGGCGGACTCCTACAATGAGCAGTTCTTC
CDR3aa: CATSGADSYNEQFF

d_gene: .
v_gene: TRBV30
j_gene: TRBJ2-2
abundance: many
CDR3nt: TGTGCCTGGAGCTACGGGACAAACGGGGAGCTGTTTTTT
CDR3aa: CAWSYGTNGELFF

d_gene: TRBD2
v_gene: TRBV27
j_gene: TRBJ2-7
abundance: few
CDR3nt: TGTGCCAGCGGTCCGGGACTACAATCCTACGAGCAGTACTTC
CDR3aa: CASGPGLQSYEQYF

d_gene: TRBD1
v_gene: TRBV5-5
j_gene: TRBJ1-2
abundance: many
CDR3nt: TGTGCCAGCAGGTCGACAGGGGATGGCTACACCTTC
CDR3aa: CASRSTGDGYTF

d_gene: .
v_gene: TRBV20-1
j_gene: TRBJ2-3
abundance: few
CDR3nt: TGCAGTGCTAGAGAATACAGGGCTTCCGCAGATACGCAGTATTTT
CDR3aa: CSAREYRASADTQYF

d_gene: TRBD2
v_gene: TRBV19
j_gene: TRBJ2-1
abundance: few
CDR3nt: TGTGCCAGTAGTGGGCGGGGACTAGCGGACAATGAGCAGTTCTTC
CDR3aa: CASSGRGLADNEQFF

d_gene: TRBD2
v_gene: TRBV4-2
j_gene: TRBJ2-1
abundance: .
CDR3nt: TGTGCCAGCAGTGCCGGGCCTAGTGGACCTAGCGGGAGTTACAATGAGCAGTTCTTC
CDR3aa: CASSAGPSGPSGSYNEQFF

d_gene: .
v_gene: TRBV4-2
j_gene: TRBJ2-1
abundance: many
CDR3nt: TGTGCCAGCAGCCAAGGTCCACCCGGCCCTTCCTACAATGAGCAGTTCTTC
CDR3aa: CASSQGPPGPSYNEQFF

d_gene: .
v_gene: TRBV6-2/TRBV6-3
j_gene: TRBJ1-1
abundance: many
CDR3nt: TGTGCCAGCAGAACGACTGTGGGGGTCGCTGAAGCTTTCTTT
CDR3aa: CASRTTVGVAEAFF

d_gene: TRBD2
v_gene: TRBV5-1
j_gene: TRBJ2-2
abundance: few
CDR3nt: TGCGCCAGCAGCTTGGCCGGACTAGGGAGCGGGGAGCTGTTTTTT
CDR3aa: CASSLAGLGSGELFF

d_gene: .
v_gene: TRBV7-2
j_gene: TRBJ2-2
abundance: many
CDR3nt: TGTGCCAGCAGCCCCCCCTGGGGAAGACCCGGGGAGCTGTTTTTT
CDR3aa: CASSPPWGRPGELFF

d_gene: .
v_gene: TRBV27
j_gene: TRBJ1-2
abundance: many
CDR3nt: TGTGCCAGCAGTGCCGGGACCGATGGTTTGAGGGGCTACACCTTC
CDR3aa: CASSAGTDGLRGYTF

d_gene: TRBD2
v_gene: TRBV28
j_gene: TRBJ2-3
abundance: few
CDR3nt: TGTGCCAGCAGTACCGGGACTAGCGGGGTTAGCACAGATACGCAGTATTTT
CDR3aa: CASSTGTSGVSTDTQYF

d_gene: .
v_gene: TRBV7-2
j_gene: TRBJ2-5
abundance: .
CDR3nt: TGTGCCAGCAGCCGGGACCTTCCTGTGGAGACCCAGTACTTC
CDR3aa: CASSRDLPVETQYF

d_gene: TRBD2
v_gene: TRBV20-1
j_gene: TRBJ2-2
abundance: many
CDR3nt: TGCAGTGCTAGACTAGCGGGAAGCACCGGGGAGCTGTTTTTT
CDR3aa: CSARLAGSTGELFF

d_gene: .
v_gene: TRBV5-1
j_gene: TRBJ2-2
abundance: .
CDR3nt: TGCGCCAGCAGCTTGTCGAGTGATGCCGGGGAGCTGTTTTTT
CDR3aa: CASSLSSDAGELFF

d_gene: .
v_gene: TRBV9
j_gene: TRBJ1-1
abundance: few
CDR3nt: TGTGCCAGCAGCGTACAAGGAGCGACTGAAGCTTTCTTT
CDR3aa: CASSVQGATEAFF

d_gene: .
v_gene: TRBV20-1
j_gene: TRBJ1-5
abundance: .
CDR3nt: TGCAGTGCTAAGGGGGGCGGTAGCAATCAGCCCCAGCATTTT
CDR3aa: CSAKGGGSNQPQHF

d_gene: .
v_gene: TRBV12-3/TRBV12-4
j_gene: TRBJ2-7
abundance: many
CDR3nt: TGTGCCAGCAGTTGGGGCAGGGGCCAAGCGGATACCGAGCAGTACTTC
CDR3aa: CASSWGRGQADTEQYF

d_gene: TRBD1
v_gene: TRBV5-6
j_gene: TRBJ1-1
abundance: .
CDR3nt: TGTGCCAGCAGCTCAACCTCCAGGGGGGATGCTGAAGCTTTCTTT
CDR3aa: CASSSTSRGDAEAFF

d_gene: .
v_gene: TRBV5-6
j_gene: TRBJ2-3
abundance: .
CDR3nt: TGTGCCAGCAGCTTGTCCCAGGCAGATACGCAGTATTTT
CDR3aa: CASSLSQADTQYF

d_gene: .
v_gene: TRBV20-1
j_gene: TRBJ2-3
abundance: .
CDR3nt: TGCAGTGCTAGCGTTCGGGAGAAGGGCACAGATACGCAGTGTTTT
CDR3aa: CSASVREKGTDTQCF

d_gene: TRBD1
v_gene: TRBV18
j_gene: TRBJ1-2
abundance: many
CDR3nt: TGTGCCAGCTCATCTGGACAGGCGGGGGGCTACACCTTC
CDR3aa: CASSSGQAGGYTF

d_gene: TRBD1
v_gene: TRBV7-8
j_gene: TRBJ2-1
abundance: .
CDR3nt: TGTGCCAGCAGCCGAAGGACAGGGGAGGATGAGCAGTTCTTC
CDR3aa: CASSRRTGEDEQFF

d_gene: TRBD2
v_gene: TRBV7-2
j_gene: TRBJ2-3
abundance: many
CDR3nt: TGTGCCAGCAGCTACGGGACTAGCGGGGTGCCAGATACGCAGTATTTT
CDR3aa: CASSYGTSGVPDTQYF

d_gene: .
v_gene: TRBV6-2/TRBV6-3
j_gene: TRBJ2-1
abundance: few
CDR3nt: TGTGCCAGCAGTTACGAGACTATAACCTACAATGAGCAGTTCTTC
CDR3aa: CASSYETITYNEQFF

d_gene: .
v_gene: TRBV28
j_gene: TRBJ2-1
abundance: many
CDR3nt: TGTGCCAGCAGTTCGTCCATAGGGACACCGCGGGGTGGGGAGCAGTTCTTC
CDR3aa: CASSSSIGTPRGGEQFF

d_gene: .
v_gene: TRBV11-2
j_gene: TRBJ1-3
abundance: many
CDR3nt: TGTGCCAGCAGCTTAGTTCCAGGGTCTGGAAACACCATATATTTT
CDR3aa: CASSLVPGSGNTIYF

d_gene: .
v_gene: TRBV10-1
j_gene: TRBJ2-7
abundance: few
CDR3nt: TGCGCCAGCAGTGAAAATAGCCGCTACGAGCAGTACTTC
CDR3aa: CASSENSRYEQYF

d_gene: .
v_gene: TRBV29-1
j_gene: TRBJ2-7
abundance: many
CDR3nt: TGCAGCGCCCAACACCACGAGCAGTACTTC
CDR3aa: CSAQHHEQYF

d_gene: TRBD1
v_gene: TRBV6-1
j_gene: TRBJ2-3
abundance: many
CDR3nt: TGTGCCAGCAACCCCTTCCGGGACAGGGGGGCACCTTACACAGATACGCAGTATTTT
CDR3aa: CASNPFRDRGAPYTDTQYF

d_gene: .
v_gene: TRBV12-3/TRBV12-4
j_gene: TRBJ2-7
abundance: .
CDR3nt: TGTGCCACCGGACGGGGGACCTACGAGCAGTACTTC
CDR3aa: CATGRGTYEQYF

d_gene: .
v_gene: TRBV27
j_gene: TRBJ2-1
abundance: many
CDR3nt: TGTGCCAGCAGTCCCCCTAGAGCTAACTACAATGAGCAGTTCTTC
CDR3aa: CASSPPRANYNEQFF

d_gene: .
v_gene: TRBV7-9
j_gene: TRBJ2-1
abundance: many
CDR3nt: TGTGCCAGCAGCTTAAACAGGGAGCAGTTCTTC
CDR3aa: CASSLNREQFF

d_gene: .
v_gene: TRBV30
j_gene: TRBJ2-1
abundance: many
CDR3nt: TGTGCCTGGAGTGTGGGGACAAGGGTTTCCAATGAGCAGTTCTTC
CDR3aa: CAWSVGTRVSNEQFF

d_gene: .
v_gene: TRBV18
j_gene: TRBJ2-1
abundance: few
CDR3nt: TGTGCCAGCTCACTCCGGGCCAGCTACAATGAGCAGTTCTTC
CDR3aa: CASSLRASYNEQFF

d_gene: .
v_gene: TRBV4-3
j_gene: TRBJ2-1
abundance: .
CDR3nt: TGCGCCGGCAGCCAAGAAAGGGGGTATGACGAGGGCGGGAGTGATGAGCAGTTCTTC
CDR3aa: CAGSQERGYDEGGSDEQFF

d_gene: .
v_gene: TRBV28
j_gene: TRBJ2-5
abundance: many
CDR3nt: TGTGCCAGCAGTTTCCCAAAAGAGACCCAGTACTTC
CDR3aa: CASSFPKETQYF